Each of the 6 T cell receptor beta chains below was sequenced from the same sample in a study of STAT3 mutations in large granular lymphocyte leukemia (dated by TCRdb to about 2019). The library was generated by the immunoSEQ multiplex PCR assay. TCRdb's version of the immuneACCESS table is confined to in-frame rearrangements and falls short of the full clone set. An unresolved V gene accounts for under half of the shortfall where checked; the remainder is of unknown origin. The sample table holds tens of thousands of clones, of which 65% to 80% were seen once. The top ten hold 30% of the sample. Overall results and qualifications from the work: At least one immunodominant TCRbeta clonotype was identified in every T-LGLL patient, and multiple immunodominant subclonotypes were identified in about half of the T-LGLL patients.

No antigens are known for them. Sequenced material: peripheral blood mononuclear cells. The receptors originated from a woman aged 45-65 years with T-cell large granular lymphocyte leukemia. Some clones in this sample may be carry-over from other donors' samples. The age is the age at diagnosis.

This clone was observed a single time. The J gene is TRBJ1-4, the V gene TRBV14, with D hard to call. Germline lookup yields CDR1 SGHDN and CDR2 FVKESK. The CDR3 is 13 residues long. Trimming pared 4 bases from V and 5 bases from J, leaving 8 bases between. The CDR3, as DNA: TGTGCCAGCAGCCCCCTACGGAATGAAAAACTGTTTTTT. Amino acid sequence: CASSPLRNEKLFF.

V and J are TRBV7-9 and TRBJ1-1, with no clear D. In germline, CDR1 is SEHNR, CDR2 FQNEAQ (reference sequence). Trimming removed 1 base from V and 2 bases from J, with 5 bases in between. This CDR3 spans 13 amino acids. The CDR3 DNA is TGTGCCAGCAGCTTAGGGTCCAACACTGAAGCTTTCTTT. Translating gives CASSLGSNTEAFF.

This chain uses TRBV13 with TRBJ2-4; tentative D call: TRBD1 (6 bases). CDR1 PRHDT and CDR2 FYEKMQ come from the germline V gene (reference sequence). The CDR3 loop spans 14 amino acids. Trimming stripped 3 bases from V and 6 bases from J, with 12 bases between. The chain's CDR3 is CASSFRGFGNIQYF. Here the CDR3 DNA reads TGTGCCAGCAGCTTCAGGGGATTTGGAAACATTCAGTACTTC.

This clone has a handful of counts. This chain uses TRBV28 with TRBJ2-7, with D hard to call. This CDR3 region has 14 residues. Germline CDR1 MDHEN, CDR2 SYDVKM. With 1 base removed from V and 2 bases from J, the gap between germline ends came to 9 bases. The CDR3: CASSLLAGPYEQYF. The CDR3 DNA is TGTGCCAGCAGTTTATTGGCAGGACCCTACGAGCAGTACTTC.

V is TRBV28 and J is TRBJ1-1; D gene ambiguous. CDR3 size: 14 residues. CDR1 and CDR2 (germline): MDHEN, SYDVKM. Between the trimmed V and J ends, which lost 5 bases and 1 base, there was a span of 11 bases. The CDR3: CASSDPGWNTEAFF. CDR3 coding DNA: TGTGCCAGCAGTGACCCTGGATGGAACACTGAAGCTTTCTTT.

This rearrangement joins TRBV12-5 to TRBJ2-7; D gene ambiguous. Germline values: CDR1 LGHNT, CDR2 FRNRAP. Trimming cost V 6 bases and J 4 bases, with 10 bases left between them. The CDR3 length is 12 residues. In DNA form, the CDR3 reads TGTGCTAGTGGCCCCGGGTGGTACGAGCAGTACTTC. Its translation is CASGPGWYEQYF.